The 23 T cell receptor beta chains below come from one sample, sequenced in a study of shared clonotypes between healthy human individuals. This table comes from immunoSEQ multiplex PCR, and its TCRdb copy is limited to in-frame clones, with some not included. The table shows over a million clones, with roughly 98% occurring only once. The sequencing input was naive CD4+ T cells sorted from blood. Specified subset: CD45RA+ positively selected. These receptors were obtained from a young man in good health.

This clone was seen once. The V call is TRBV7-3, the J call TRBJ1-2, with no clear D. The CDR3 contains 13 residues. The germline V and J ends were trimmed by 6 bases and 8 bases, with 16 bases remaining between them. Germline CDR1 reads SGHTA; CDR2 reads FQGTGA. The CDR3 DNA reads TGTGCCAGCAGTTCTTTCCGGGTTGGGGGCTACACCTTC. It is translated as CASSSFRVGGYTF.

The chain links TRBV5-1 to TRBJ2-1; D is possibly TRBD1 (5 bases). Germline assignment: CDR1 SGHRS and CDR2 YFSETQ. The V gene lost 0 bases and the J gene lost 7 bases, with 20 bases spanning the gap. The CDR3 covers 17 residues. CDR3 residues: CASSLARGRSGSNEQFF. CDR3 bases: TGCGCCAGCAGCTTGGCAAGGGGTCGCAGTGGGTCAAATGAGCAGTTCTTC.

The chain couples TRBV15 to TRBJ2-5; no definite D call. Trimming took 3 bases from V and 3 from J, leaving 5 bases between them. The germline V gene encodes CDR1 LNHNV and CDR2 YYDKDF (reference sequence). The CDR3 runs 12 residues. CDR3 amino acids: CATSRDKETQYF. The CDR3 nucleotides read TGTGCCACCAGCAGGGATAAAGAGACCCAGTACTTC.

The chain recombines TRBV2 with TRBJ2-3, with TRBD1 matching over 7 bases. V was clipped by 7 bases and J by 10 bases; unmatched bases: 17. Germline values: CDR1 SNHLY, CDR2 FYNNEI. The CDR3 has 15 amino acids. The CDR3 here is CASTQDRAPGASQYF. The CDR3 DNA reads TGTGCCAGCACGCAAGACAGGGCCCCCGGGGCGTCGCAGTATTTT. Full variable domain (rest looked up from reference TRBV2 and TRBJ2-3): EPEVTQTPSHQVTQMGQEVILRCVPISNHLYFYWYRQILGQKVEFLVSFYNNEISEKSEIFDDQFSVERPDGSNFTLKIRSTKLEDSAMYFCASTQDRAPGASQYFGPGTRLTVL.

V gene TRBV5-4 combines with J gene TRBJ1-1; the D is unclear. V dropped 5 bases and J dropped 4 bases, with 18 bases sitting between them. The CDR3 runs to 15 residues. Germline-derived CDR1 and CDR2 are SGHNT and YYREEE (reference sequence). The CDR3: CASRSPGGLGTEAFF. The CDR3 DNA follows: TGTGCCAGCAGATCCCCCGGTGGGCTCGGCACTGAAGCTTTCTTT.

V gene TRBV6-5 combines with J gene TRBJ2-7, with 8 bases that match TRBD2. Germline values: CDR1 MNHEY, CDR2 SVGAGI. The V segment lost 6 bases and the J segment 3 bases; nucleotides outside the gene matches: 7. The CDR3 has 14 residues. In DNA, the CDR3 is TGTGCCAGCAGGCGAGCGGGAGTTATCTACGAGCAGTACTTC. It encodes CASRRAGVIYEQYF.

The gene calls are TRBV2 and TRBJ2-7; D is undetermined. The CDR3 is 14 amino acids. Between the trimmed V and J ends, which lost 3 bases and 3 bases, there was a span of 12 bases. Germline V gives CDR1 SNHLY, CDR2 FYNNEI. This CDR3 reads CASSEIGPDYEQYF. The CDR3 DNA follows: TGTGCCAGCAGTGAGATTGGGCCCGACTACGAGCAGTACTTC.

The chain combines TRBV19 with TRBJ2-2, with TRBD1 as a possible D gene (5 bases). The V and J ends lost 1 base and 0 bases respectively, with 9 bases between them. This CDR3 has 16 residues. CDR1 is LNHDA and CDR2 is SQIVND in the germline V gene (reference sequence). The CDR3 region is CASSIAKGTNTGELFF. For the CDR3, the DNA is TGTGCCAGTAGTATAGCTAAGGGGACGAACACCGGGGAGCTGTTTTTT.

The chain employs TRBV7-9 and TRBJ2-5; D gene ambiguous. The CDR3 length is 16 residues. V was clipped by 7 bases and J by 5 bases, with 23 bases between them. Germline CDR1 is SEHNR and CDR2 is FQNEAQ (reference sequence). DNA of the CDR3: TGTGCCAGCACCAACGACCCGCTGGGGAAGTACGAGACCCAGTACTTC. The encoded protein is CASTNDPLGKYETQYF.

In DNA, the CDR3 is TGTGCCAGCTCACCCTTCACAGGGGAGGAGCGTTACAATGAGCAGTTCTTC. Its translation is CASSPFTGEERYNEQFF. This chain uses TRBV18 with TRBJ2-1, with D maybe TRBD1 (7 bases). V gave up 3 bases and J gave up 4 bases, with 19 bases separating them. The CDR3 extends over 17 amino acids. CDR1 and CDR2 from the germline V gene are KGHSH and LQKENI. The variable domain in full, with the rest retrieved from reference TRBV18 and TRBJ2-1, is NAGVMQNPRHLVRRRGQEARLRCSPMKGHSHVYWYRQLPEEGLKFMVYLQKENIIDESGMPKERFSAEFPKEGPSILRIQQVVRGDSAAYFCASSPFTGEERYNEQFFGPGTRLTVL.

CDR3 nucleotides: TGTGCCAGCTCACCAAGAGGAGGAGCCCCAGATACGCAGTATTTT. Residues: CASSPRGGAPDTQYF. The V and J genes are TRBV18 and TRBJ2-3; tentatively, D is TRBD2 (5 bases). The V and J ends lost 2 bases and 4 bases respectively, with 13 bases between them. The CDR3 runs to 15 residues. Germline V gives CDR1 KGHSH, CDR2 LQKENI.

The chain links TRBV4-3 to TRBJ2-7; the match to TRBD2 covers 9 bases. Germline values: CDR1 LGHNA, CDR2 YSLEER. The V gene end was trimmed by 2 bases and the J gene end by 1 base; junction bases not matched to a gene: 12. CDR3 size: 18 residues. Here the CDR3 DNA reads TGCGCCAGCAGCCAAAGACCCTACTTTCTAGCGGGATCCTACGAGCAGTACTTC. This encodes CASSQRPYFLAGSYEQYF.

This sequence joins TRBV7-6 and TRBJ1-2, with D perhaps matching TRBD1 (6 bases). Germline V gene sequence: CDR1 SGHVS, CDR2 FNYEAQ. The V end was cut by 5 bases, the J end by 5 bases, with 12 bases between. The CDR3 is 13 residues long. CDR3 in amino acids: CASSHRDRYGYTF. For the CDR3, the DNA is TGTGCCAGCAGCCACAGGGACCGTTATGGCTACACCTTC.

This chain joins TRBV23-1 and TRBJ1-4; possibly TRBD1 for D (5 bases). TRBV23-1 is treated as an ORF (open reading frame) with a function not yet certain. This CDR3 is 17 amino acids long. V was shortened by 8 bases and J by 8 bases, with 27 bases between the two germline ends. The CDR3 loop reads CASGNSAGGGLSEKLFF. The DNA for the CDR3 is TGCGCCAGCGGAAACTCCGCCGGGGGAGGCTTGTCGGAAAAACTGTTTTTT.

This clone was seen just once. The rearrangement uses TRBV6-6 and TRBJ2-7; 10 nucleotides match TRBD2. This CDR3 has 13 residues. Trimming cost V 8 bases and J 7 bases; bases outside gene matches: 8. Germline V gene lookup returns CDR1 MNHNY and CDR2 SVGAGI (reference sequence). The CDR3 here is CASRAGGLEEQYF. The CDR3 nucleotides are TGTGCCAGCCGAGCGGGAGGGCTGGAAGAGCAGTACTTC.

The chain couples TRBV5-4 to TRBJ1-2; 8 nucleotides match TRBD1. Trimming cost V 0 bases and J 8 bases; bases outside gene matches: 3. Germline V gene sequence: CDR1 SGHNT, CDR2 YYREEE (reference sequence). CDR3 length equals 13 residues. CDR3 amino acids: CASSLVGTGGYTF. CDR3 DNA: TGTGCCAGCAGCTTGGTAGGGACAGGAGGCTACACCTTC.

The chain links TRBV2 to TRBJ2-1; D possibly corresponds to TRBD2 (6 bases). Per germline, CDR1 SNHLY and CDR2 FYNNEI. CDR3 length: 14 amino acids. With 7 bases removed from V and 7 bases from J, the gap between germline ends came to 17 bases. The CDR3 nucleotides are TGTGCCAGCAAAGGGCAGCTAGCGCCTAATGAGCAGTTCTTC. Translating it yields CASKGQLAPNEQFF.

The chain couples TRBV5-6 to TRBJ2-5; either TRBD1 or TRBD2 may fit D (5 bases each). The germline V gene encodes CDR1 SGHDT and CDR2 YYEEEE. CDR3 size: 17 residues. V dropped 2 bases and J dropped 3 bases, with 20 bases sitting between them. In DNA, the CDR3 is TGTGCCAGCAGCTTCCGAACCAGGGCGGGCGCGAAAGAGACCCAGTACTTC. This encodes CASSFRTRAGAKETQYF.

J is TRBJ1-5 and V is TRBV28, with D possibly being TRBD1 (5 bases). Trimming shortened V by 5 bases and J by 6 bases, and 17 bases separated the two germline ends. Germline V gene data show CDR1 as MDHEN and CDR2 as SYDVKM. The CDR3 totals 15 residues. For the CDR3, the DNA is TGTGCCAGCAGTCTAGTGGGCGGGGGGGTTCAGCCCCAGCATTTT. Translation: CASSLVGGGVQPQHF.

J is TRBJ1-4 and V is TRBV2, with unresolved D. This CDR3 comprises 15 residues. Germline V CDR1 and CDR2: SNHLY, FYNNEI. Trimming left V 0 bases short and J 4 bases short, with 9 bases between. The DNA for the CDR3 is TGTGCCAGCAGTGAAGCCACAGCCAGTAATGAAAAACTGTTTTTT. This sequence encodes CASSEATASNEKLFF.

V usage is TRBV2 and J usage is TRBJ2-7; D ambiguous. The CDR3 has 14 amino acids. The germline V gene encodes CDR1 SNHLY and CDR2 FYNNEI. V was cut by 6 bases and J by 7 bases, with 19 bases left in between. In DNA, the CDR3 is TGTGCCAGCAGGAGGTGGCAGGCCCACTGGGAGCAGTACTTC. The encoded protein is CASRRWQAHWEQYF.

The V gene is TRBV10-1, the J gene TRBJ2-3; possible D gene TRBD1, 6 bases. V was trimmed by 4 bases and J by 0 bases, leaving 8 bases between them. Germline V gene lookup returns CDR1 WNHNN and CDR2 SYGVQD (reference sequence). The CDR3 covers 14 residues. The CDR3 DNA reads as TGCGCCAGCAGTGGGGGACAAAGCACAGATACGCAGTATTTT. Translating it yields CASSGGQSTDTQYF.

The chain links TRBV19 to TRBJ1-5; perhaps TRBD1 as D (5 bases). This CDR3 contains 17 residues. V shed 0 bases and J shed 2 bases, with 14 bases lying between them. Looked up from germline, CDR1 is LNHDA and CDR2 is SQIVND (reference sequence). CDR3 amino acids: CASSIDQVGPGNQPQHF. The DNA for the CDR3 is TGTGCCAGTAGTATAGATCAAGTGGGGCCTGGCAATCAGCCCCAGCATTTT.